The entry below describes one TCR beta chain. Its antigen is undetermined. The PCR used 60 Vbeta and 13 Jbeta primers. Assay used: immunoSEQ multiplex PCR; TCRdb lists only in-frame clones, some missing. This sample has tens of thousands of clones, with roughly 75% found just once. The data were taken from a study of cytomegalovirus exposure and HLA in healthy donors. Trimming pared 4 bases from V and 2 bases from J, leaving 16 bases between. The CDR3 runs to 16 residues. Germline V gives CDR1 MGHDK, CDR2 SYGVNS. Findings and limits, study-wide: Reportedly, TCR beta sequences accurately predicted HLA-A and HLA-B alleles in most subjects. Earlier analysis yielded a pattern in which most TCR beta V segments were productive about 90% or about 30% of the time.

The receptor comes from a man in his thirties or forties in good health and CMV-seropositive. The gene calls are TRBV25-1 and TRBJ2-3; the D gene is possibly TRBD1 (6 bases). Input material: PBMCs. This CDR3 reads CASSAARQANTDTQYF. In DNA, the CDR3 is TGTGCCAGCAGTGCAGCCCGACAGGCCAACACAGATACGCAGTATTTT.